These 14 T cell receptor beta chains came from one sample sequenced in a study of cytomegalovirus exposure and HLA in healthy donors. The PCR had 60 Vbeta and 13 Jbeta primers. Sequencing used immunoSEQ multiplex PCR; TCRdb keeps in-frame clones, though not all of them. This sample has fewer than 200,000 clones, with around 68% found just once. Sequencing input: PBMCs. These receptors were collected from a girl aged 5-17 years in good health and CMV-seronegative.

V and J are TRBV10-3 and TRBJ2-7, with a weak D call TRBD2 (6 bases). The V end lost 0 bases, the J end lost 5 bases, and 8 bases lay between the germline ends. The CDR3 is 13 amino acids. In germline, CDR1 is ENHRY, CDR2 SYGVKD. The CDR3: CAISESGGNEQYF. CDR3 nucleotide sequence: TGTGCCATCAGTGAGTCAGGAGGGAACGAGCAGTACTTC.

The CDR3 reads CASSYTGPEETQYF. As DNA, the CDR3 is TGTGCCAGCAGCTACACAGGTCCCGAAGAGACCCAGTACTTC. V is TRBV7-6 and J is TRBJ2-5, with D tentatively TRBD1 (5 bases). The CDR3 is 14 amino acids. Trimming cost V 4 bases and J 3 bases, with 12 bases left between them. The germline CDR1 and CDR2 sequences are SGHVS and FNYEAQ.

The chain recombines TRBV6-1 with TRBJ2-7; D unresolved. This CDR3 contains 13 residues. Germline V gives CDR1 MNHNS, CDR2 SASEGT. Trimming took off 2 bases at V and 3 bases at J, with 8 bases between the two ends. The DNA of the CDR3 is TGTGCCAGCAGTGAACCCCCCCTCTACGAGCAGTACTTC. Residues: CASSEPPLYEQYF.

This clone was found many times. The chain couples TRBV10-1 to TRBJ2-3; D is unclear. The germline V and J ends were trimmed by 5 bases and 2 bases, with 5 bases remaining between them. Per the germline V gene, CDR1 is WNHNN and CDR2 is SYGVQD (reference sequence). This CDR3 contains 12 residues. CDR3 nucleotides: TGCGCCAGCAGTTACTCCACAGATACGCAGTATTTT. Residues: CASSYSTDTQYF.

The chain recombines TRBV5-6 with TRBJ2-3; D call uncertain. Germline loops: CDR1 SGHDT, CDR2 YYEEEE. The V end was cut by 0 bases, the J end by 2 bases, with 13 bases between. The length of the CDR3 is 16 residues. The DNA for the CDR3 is TGTGCCAGCAGCTTGGGAGACTCGCGCATCACAGATACGCAGTATTTT. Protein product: CASSLGDSRITDTQYF.

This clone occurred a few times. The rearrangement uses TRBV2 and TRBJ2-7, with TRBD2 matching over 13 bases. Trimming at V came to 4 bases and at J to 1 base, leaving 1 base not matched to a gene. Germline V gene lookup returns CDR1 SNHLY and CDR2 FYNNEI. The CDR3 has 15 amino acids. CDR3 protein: CASSVLAGGSYEQYF. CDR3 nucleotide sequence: TGTGCCAGCAGTGTACTAGCGGGGGGGTCCTACGAGCAGTACTTC.

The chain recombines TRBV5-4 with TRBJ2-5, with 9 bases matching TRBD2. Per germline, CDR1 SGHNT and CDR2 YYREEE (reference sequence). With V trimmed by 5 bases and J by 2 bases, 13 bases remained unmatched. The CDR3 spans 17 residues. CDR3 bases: TGTGCCAGCAGTGGCGGGGGGGCGAAAGGGGGACAAGAGACCCAGTACTTC. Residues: CASSGGGAKGGQETQYF.

As DNA, the CDR3 is TGTGCCAGCAGCTTAGTTCTAAACGAGCAGTACTTC. Translation gives CASSLVLNEQYF. The chain joins TRBV11-2 to TRBJ2-7, with D unresolved. Trimming removed 1 base at V and 5 bases at J, with 6 bases between. Germline-derived CDR1 and CDR2 are SGHAT and FQNNGV. The length of the CDR3 is 12 residues.

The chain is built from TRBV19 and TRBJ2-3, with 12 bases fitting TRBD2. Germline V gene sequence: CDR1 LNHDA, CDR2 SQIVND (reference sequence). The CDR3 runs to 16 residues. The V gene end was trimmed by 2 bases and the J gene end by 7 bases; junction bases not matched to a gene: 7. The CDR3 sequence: CASSISASGGGNTQYF. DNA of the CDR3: TGTGCCAGTAGTATATCAGCTAGCGGGGGGGGGAATACGCAGTATTTT.

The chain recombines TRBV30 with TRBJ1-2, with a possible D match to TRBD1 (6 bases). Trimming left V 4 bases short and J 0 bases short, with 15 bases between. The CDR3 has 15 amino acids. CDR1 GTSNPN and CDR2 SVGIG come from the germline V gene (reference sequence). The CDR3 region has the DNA TGTGCCTGGAACCTCGGGACAAGATCTAACTATGGCTACACCTTC. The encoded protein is CAWNLGTRSNYGYTF. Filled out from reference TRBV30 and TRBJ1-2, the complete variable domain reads SQTIHQWPATLVQPVGSPLSLECTVEGTSNPNLYWYRQAAGRGLQLLFYSVGIGQISSEVPQNLSASRPQDRQFILSSKKLLLSDSGFYLCAWNLGTRSNYGYTFGSGTRLTVV.

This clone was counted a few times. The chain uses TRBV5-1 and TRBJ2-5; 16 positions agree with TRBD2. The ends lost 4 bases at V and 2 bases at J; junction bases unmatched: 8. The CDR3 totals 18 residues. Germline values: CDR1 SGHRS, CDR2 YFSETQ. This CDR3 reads CASSTLAGLAGGQETQYF. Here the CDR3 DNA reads TGCGCCAGCAGCACGCTAGCGGGACTAGCGGGGGGGCAAGAGACCCAGTACTTC. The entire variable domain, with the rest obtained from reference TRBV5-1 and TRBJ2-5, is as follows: KAGVTQTPRYLIKTRGQQVTLSCSPISGHRSVSWYQQTPGQGLQFLFEYFSETQRNKGNFPGRFSGRQFSNSRSEMNVSTLELGDSALYLCASSTLAGLAGGQETQYFGPGTRLLVL.

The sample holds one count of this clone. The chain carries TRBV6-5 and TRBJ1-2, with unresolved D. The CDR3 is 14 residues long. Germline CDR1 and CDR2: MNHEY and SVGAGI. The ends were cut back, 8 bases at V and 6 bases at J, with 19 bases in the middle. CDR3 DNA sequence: TGTGCCAGCTTCGACGGGTACTACTCAAATGGCTACACCTTC. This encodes CASFDGYYSNGYTF.

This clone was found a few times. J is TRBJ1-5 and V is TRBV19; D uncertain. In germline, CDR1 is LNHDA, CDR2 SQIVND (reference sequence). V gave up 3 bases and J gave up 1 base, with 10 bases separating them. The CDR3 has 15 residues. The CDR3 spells CASSILSGSNQPQHF. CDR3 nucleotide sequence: TGTGCCAGTAGTATCCTCTCGGGAAGCAATCAGCCCCAGCATTTT.

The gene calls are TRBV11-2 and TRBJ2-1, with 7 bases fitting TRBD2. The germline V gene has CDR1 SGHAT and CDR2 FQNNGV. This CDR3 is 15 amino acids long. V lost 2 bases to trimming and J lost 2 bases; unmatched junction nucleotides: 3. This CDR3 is CASSLTGGAYNEQFF. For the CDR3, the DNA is TGTGCCAGCAGCTTAACTGGGGGGGCCTACAATGAGCAGTTCTTC.